The T cell receptor beta chain under discussion was sequenced for a study of shared clonotypes between healthy human individuals. The CDR3 contains 14 residues. The V and J ends lost 2 bases and 1 base, in that order; junction bases with no gene match: 3. The germline V gene has CDR1 SGHRS and CDR2 YFSETQ. General study results and limits: The study found 4.5% to 6% of naive CD4 clonotypes shared across a handful of donors. Rarefaction showed that sequencing of sorted subsets was incomplete (despite large depth).

Concerning this clone itself: The antigen remains undetermined.

Here immunoSEQ multiplex PCR was the method, and the copy in TCRdb shows in-frame clones only, minus some. The repertoire has around 2.5 million clones, 80% to 95% of them found once; the top ten carry more than 0.35%. Donors comprised healthy HIV-negative adults lacking recent acute infections or vaccinations. The source material was naive CD4+ T cells from PBMCs. Indicated subset: CD45RA+ positively selected. The chain combines TRBV5-1 with TRBJ2-7; 7 nucleotides match TRBD1. The source of this sequence is a man aged 18 to 29 in good health. Some clones in this sample may be carry-over from other donors' samples. The CDR3 loop reads CASSFMTGSYEQYF. CDR3 bases: TGCGCCAGCAGCTTTATGACAGGGTCCTACGAGCAGTACTTC.